The TCR beta chain described here comes from a study of T cell responses to AZD1222 COVID-19 vaccine. Overall study findings and caveats: Two doses of AZD1222 preceded a rise in Spike-specific TCR breadth and depth.

A single count supports this clone. What it binds is unknown. Profiled with immunoSEQ multiplex PCR; TCRdb holds only in-frame clones, not every one. This sample has 65,000 to 95,000 clones, with about 92% found just once. The V gene lost 7 bases and the J gene lost 1 base, with 14 bases spanning the gap. Germline V gene data show CDR1 as SGHRS and CDR2 as YFSETQ. The CDR3 extends over 15 amino acids. The starting material was peripheral blood, obtained on day 0 of MenACWY control vaccination. V and J are TRBV5-1 and TRBJ2-2; TRBD1 or TRBD2 may be the D gene (5 bases each). This TCR came from an adult in good health. The CDR3 reads CASREGTENTGELFF. CDR3 DNA sequence: TGCGCCAGCCGGGAAGGGACCGAGAACACCGGGGAGCTGTTTTTT.